A selection of T cell receptor beta chains follows, all from one sample in a study of cytomegalovirus exposure and HLA in healthy donors. Assay used: immunoSEQ multiplex PCR; TCRdb lists only in-frame clones, some missing. The sample has around 120,000 clones, 82% seen once. The specimen was PBMCs. Receptors were obtained from a boy between 10 and 17 years old in good health and CMV-seronegative. Both conserved end residues are part of each CDR3.

J: TRBJ2-3
V: TRBV5-6
CDR3: CASSWTSGRGTDTQYF

J: TRBJ2-2
V: TRBV9
CDR3: CASSGAGTGGGRELFF

J: TRBJ2-3
V: TRBV7-3
CDR3: CASSAQATDTQYF

J: TRBJ1-2
V: TRBV7-9
CDR3: CASSIQGALGYTF

J: TRBJ2-7
V: TRBV25-1
CDR3: CASSEAGAPYEQYF

J: TRBJ1-4
V: TRBV19
CDR3: CASSILPQGQGKEKLFF

J: TRBJ2-1
V: TRBV5-6
CDR3: CASSFPPGDEQFF

J: TRBJ2-1
V: TRBV27
CDR3: CASRARGSEQFF

J: TRBJ1-1
V: TRBV20-1
CDR3: CSAKSRLQAFF

J: TRBJ2-7
V: TRBV20-1
CDR3: CSARRSYEQYF

J: TRBJ2-5
V: TRBV7-9
CDR3: CASSLGLARETQYF

J: TRBJ1-2
V: TRBV6-1
CDR3: CASSELDGYTF

J: TRBJ2-4
V: TRBV21-1
CDR3: CASSKFLDRGCSIQYF

J: TRBJ2-7
V: TRBV5-4
CDR3: CASRVAGGQGQYF

J: TRBJ2-1
V: TRBV4-1
CDR3: CASSQERSTEQFF

J: TRBJ2-1
V: TRBV6-6
CDR3: CASSPRVEQFF

J: TRBJ2-3
V: TRBV29-1
CDR3: CSVESVRASTDTQYF

J: TRBJ1-5
V: TRBV30
CDR3: CAWSVHGGAQPQHF

J: TRBJ2-2
V: TRBV19
CDR3: CASSVTLGTVYTGELFF

J: TRBJ2-3
V: TRBV4-1
CDR3: CASSQGLAGVGTQYF

J: TRBJ2-2
V: TRBV11-2
CDR3: CASSLGGFGDPNTGELFF

J: TRBJ1-1
V: TRBV6-5
CDR3: CASSPLEGTEAFF

J: TRBJ2-5
V: TRBV14
CDR3: CASSRQFQETQYF

J: TRBJ1-1
V: TRBV6-5
CDR3: CASSYGKGANTEAFF

J: TRBJ2-7
V: TRBV5-6
CDR3: CASSPGQGSYEQYF

J: TRBJ1-4
V: TRBV5-1
CDR3: CASSLQANNEKLFF

J: TRBJ1-2
V: TRBV6-5
CDR3: CASSIERGNYGYTF

J: TRBJ1-5
V: TRBV6-6
CDR3: CASSSGTGAAEQPQHF

J: TRBJ2-7
V: TRBV13
CDR3: CASSLDGSSYEQYF

J: TRBJ2-1
V: TRBV5-6
CDR3: CASSWDRGATYNEQFF

J: TRBJ2-7
V: TRBV15
CDR3: CATSRGRPGQGTDEQYF

J: TRBJ2-3
V: TRBV2
CDR3: CASSEVDTSDTQYF

J: TRBJ2-7
V: TRBV30
CDR3: CAWTSGSHEQYF

J: TRBJ1-2
V: TRBV7-9
CDR3: CASSPEGYGYTF

J: TRBJ1-1
V: TRBV29-1
CDR3: CSVVPQGRGTEAFF

J: TRBJ2-7
V: TRBV30
CDR3: CAWSPRRDWSEQYF

J: TRBJ2-7
V: TRBV10-3
CDR3: CAIMKGDTYEQYF

J: TRBJ2-6
V: TRBV30
CDR3: CAWGLAGSGANVLTF

J: TRBJ2-2
V: TRBV29-1
CDR3: CSVLSGQGVYTGELFF